These 24 T cell receptor beta chains originate from one sample sequenced in a study of human T cells and chemical hapten exposure. This sample's time point: patch test 2, 6 weeks after DPC sensitization. Specified treatment: therapeutic diphenylcyclopropenone sensitization with weekly scalp DPC. TCRdb used MiXCR to reprocess the RACE reads, holding one entry per CDR3 protein. The sample includes 69,000 or so distinct CDR3 sequences, 10% to 13% seen only once; the top ten take roughly 7%. The sample consisted of whole blood, taken in connection with sensitization to the hapten diphenylcyclopropenone (DPC). The receptors were gathered from a woman in her forties or fifties with alopecia areata. Some clones in this sample may be carry-over from other donors' samples.

The chain carries TRBV2 and TRBJ2-1; D gene uncertain. The CDR3 spans 11 residues. Germline assignment: CDR1 SNHLY and CDR2 FYNNEI. Trimming left V 2 bases short and J 12 bases short, with 8 bases between. CDR3 nucleotide sequence: TGTGCCAGCAGTGAACGTGGGTTGCAGTTCTTC. Its protein is CASSERGLQFF.

This clonotype was counted many times. This chain uses TRBV7-9 with TRBJ1-4; TRBD1 aligns across 7 bases. Germline V gene data show CDR1 as SEHNR and CDR2 as FQNEAQ (reference sequence). J gave up 7 bases and V 1 base, and 9 bases lay outside the gene matches. The CDR3 has 16 residues. This CDR3 is CASSLGSGTDGEKLFF. For the CDR3, the DNA is TGTGCCAGCAGCTTAGGGTCCGGGACAGATGGTGAAAAACTGTTTTTT.

V gene TRBV11-2 combines with J gene TRBJ2-2; TRBD2 matches 12 bases. V was pared by 2 bases and J by 6 bases, with 1 base of the junction left unmatched. Germline V gives CDR1 SGHAT, CDR2 FQNNGV. This CDR3 has 15 residues. This chain's CDR3 is CASSLRLAGAGELFF. The CDR3 DNA reads as TGTGCCAGCAGCTTAAGACTAGCGGGAGCCGGGGAGCTGTTTTTT.

The rearrangement joins TRBV6-1 to TRBJ2-1, with D maybe TRBD2 (5 bases). Trimming left V 5 bases short and J 10 bases short, with 21 bases between. The CDR3 is 15 residues long. The germline V gene encodes CDR1 MNHNS and CDR2 SASEGT. The CDR3 DNA reads as TGTGCCAGCAGTCCAACGGCTTTAGCGTCGAGGGAGCAGTTCTTC. Amino acids: CASSPTALASREQFF.

This clonotype was counted ten times or more. The chain is built from TRBV12-2 and TRBJ1-1; TRBD1, the D gene given by the table, was not confirmed from the DNA. TRBV12-2 is marked as a pseudogene. The CDR3 is made up of 14 amino acids. Written as DNA, the CDR3 is TGTGCAAGTCGCTCATTACACAGGGAGACTGAAGCTTTCTTT. This sequence encodes CASRSLHRETEAFF.

The genes are TRBV7-6 and TRBJ2-3, with D perhaps TRBD2 (6 bases). The V gene lost 1 base and the J gene lost 2 bases, with 13 bases spanning the gap. The CDR3 runs to 16 residues. Germline lookup yields CDR1 SGHVS and CDR2 FNYEAQ. In DNA, the CDR3 is TGTGCCAGCAGCTTAGGAGCGGGTGGGGCCACAGATACGCAGTATTTT. Its protein is CASSLGAGGATDTQYF.

V gene TRBV10-3 combines with J gene TRBJ2-7; no definite D call. V lost 10 bases to trimming and J lost 1 base, with 17 bases between them. The length of the CDR3 is 14 residues. CDR1 ENHRY and CDR2 SYGVKD come from the germline V gene. The CDR3 bases are TGTGCCAGCAGCACTCGGACGGCTTCCTACGAGCAGTACTTC. It is translated as CASSTRTASYEQYF.

A few counts support this clonotype. The genes are TRBV27 and TRBJ2-7; TRBD2 aligns across 12 bases. Germline V CDR1 and CDR2: MNHEY, SMNVEV (reference sequence). With 2 bases clipped from V and 2 bases from J, the junction kept 4 bases outside the gene matches. There are 16 residues in the CDR3. The CDR3 bases are TGTGCCAGCAGTTTAAGGACTAGCGGGACCGCCTACGAGCAGTACTTC. Amino acids: CASSLRTSGTAYEQYF.

Ten or more counts support this clonotype. This sequence joins TRBV9 and TRBJ2-3, with unresolved D. Per germline, CDR1 SGDLS and CDR2 YYNGEE. Trimming stripped 3 bases from V and 4 bases from J, with 9 bases between. CDR3 length: 13 amino acids. CDR3 DNA sequence: TGTGCCAGCAGCGAGGTAGTCCCAGATACGCAGTATTTT. Its translation: CASSEVVPDTQYF. Full variable domain (rest looked up from reference TRBV9 and TRBJ2-3): DSGVTQTPKHLITATGQRVTLRCSPRSGDLSVYWYQQSLDQGLQFLIQYYNGEERAKGNILERFSAQQFPDLHSELNLSSLELGDSALYFCASSEVVPDTQYFGPGTRLTVL.

The CDR3 DNA follows: TGCAGTGCTAGCGGAGTTCAGGGGTTCCAGCCTGGGGAGCTGTTTTTT. Its protein is CSASGVQGFQPGELFF. The rearrangement joins TRBV20-1 to TRBJ2-2; perhaps TRBD1 as D (6 bases). The CDR3 has 16 residues. Germline V gene data show CDR1 as DFQATT and CDR2 as SNEGSKA (reference sequence). Trimming shortened V by 3 bases and J by 8 bases, and 22 bases separated the two germline ends.

This clonotype was detected ten times or more. The rearrangement joins TRBV28 to TRBJ2-1, with D uncertain. CDR3 size: 16 residues. Deletions cut 3 bases from V and 9 bases from J, with 21 bases between. Germline V gene lookup returns CDR1 MDHEN and CDR2 SYDVKM. The CDR3 protein is CASSFLSGSARLEQFF. In DNA, the CDR3 is TGTGCCAGCAGTTTCCTCTCTGGATCGGCCCGTCTTGAGCAGTTCTTC.

The chain uses TRBV6-6 and TRBJ1-5; D remains ambiguous. Germline V gene sequence: CDR1 MNHNY, CDR2 SVGAGI (reference sequence). The CDR3 length is 13 residues. Trimming took off 2 bases at V and 3 bases at J, with 5 bases between the two ends. The CDR3 spells CASSYINNQPQHF. In nucleotides, the CDR3 is TGTGCCAGCAGTTACATAAACAATCAGCCCCAGCATTTT.

This clonotype was seen repeatedly, ten times or more. The chain couples TRBV29-1 to TRBJ1-2; a weak D match, TRBD1 (5 bases). The V gene lost 3 bases and the J gene lost 5 bases, with 10 bases spanning the gap. The CDR3 is made up of 12 amino acids. Germline V gives CDR1 SQVTM, CDR2 ANQGSEA. In nucleotides, the CDR3 is TGCAGCGTTGATTTAGGGGATTATGGCTACACCTTC. Translated, it gives CSVDLGDYGYTF.

This clonotype was seen only a few times. The rearrangement joins TRBV29-1 to TRBJ1-2; possibly TRBD1 for D (6 bases). The CDR3 sequence is 13 residues long. CDR1 and CDR2 (germline): SQVTM, ANQGSEA. V gave up 0 bases and J gave up 3 bases, with 8 bases separating them. CDR3 region: CSVEDQGYYGYTF. In DNA, the CDR3 is TGCAGCGTTGAAGATCAGGGGTACTATGGCTACACCTTC.

This clonotype occurred many times. The rearrangement joins TRBV29-1 to TRBJ2-5; D is perhaps TRBD1 (7 bases). Germline assignment: CDR1 SQVTM and CDR2 ANQGSEA. Trimming left V 7 bases short and J 4 bases short, with 19 bases between. This CDR3 region has 14 residues. The CDR3 region has the DNA TGCAGCGGGACTACAGGGGCCGTCGGAGAGACCCAGTACTTC. Its protein product is CSGTTGAVGETQYF.

This clonotype has ten or more counts. The chain combines TRBV18 with TRBJ2-7; no firm D call. Trimming removed 3 bases from V and 2 bases from J, with 5 bases in between. The CDR3 consists of 12 residues. Looked up from germline, CDR1 is KGHSH and CDR2 is LQKENI. CDR3 region: CASSPHTYEQYF. CDR3 nucleotide sequence: TGTGCCAGCTCACCCCATACCTACGAGCAGTACTTC.

This clonotype was recorded many times. This chain uses TRBV19 with TRBJ1-6, with 7 bases identical to TRBD1. CDR1 is LNHDA, CDR2 SQIVND, per germline (reference sequence). Trimming at V came to 6 bases and at J to 12 bases, leaving 5 bases not matched to a gene. This CDR3 has 12 amino acids. The chain's CDR3 is CASRQGLLPLHF. As DNA, the CDR3 is TGTGCCAGTAGACAGGGGCTGTTACCCCTCCACTTT.

This clonotype was counted ten times or more. The V and J genes are TRBV6-1 and TRBJ2-1; 14 bases are shared with TRBD2. CDR3 size: 16 residues. With V trimmed by 8 bases and J by 6 bases, 9 bases remained unmatched. Germline assignment: CDR1 MNHNS and CDR2 SASEGT. The CDR3 here is CASRTGTSGSSNEQFF. The CDR3 nucleotides read TGTGCCAGCCGTACCGGGACTAGCGGGAGCAGCAATGAGCAGTTCTTC.

This clonotype turned up a few times. The chain carries TRBV19 and TRBJ2-1; 7 nucleotides match TRBD2. V was clipped by 3 bases and J by 6 bases; unmatched bases: 5. This CDR3 region has 14 residues. CDR1 and CDR2 (germline): LNHDA, SQIVND (reference sequence). DNA for the CDR3: TGTGCCAGTAGTATTACTTTAGCGGGCAATGAGCAGTTCTTC. Amino acids: CASSITLAGNEQFF.

In this sample, this clonotype turned up many times. The chain employs TRBV20-1 and TRBJ1-5, with D hard to call. V shed 3 bases and J shed 0 bases, with 3 bases lying between them. CDR1 is DFQATT and CDR2 is SNEGSKA in the germline V gene (reference sequence). The CDR3 runs to 12 residues. The DNA for the CDR3 is TGCAGTGCTAGTATTAGCAATCAGCCCCAGCATTTT. Amino acid sequence: CSASISNQPQHF.

This clonotype was detected ten times or more. The gene calls are TRBV5-6 and TRBJ2-1; 14 bases fit TRBD2. CDR1 and CDR2 (germline): SGHDT, YYEEEE. V was pared by 3 bases and J by 4 bases, with 3 bases of the junction left unmatched. The CDR3 extends over 16 amino acids. The CDR3 reads CASSSGTSGRYNEQFF. The CDR3 region has the DNA TGTGCCAGCAGCTCAGGGACTAGCGGGAGATACAATGAGCAGTTCTTC.

Turning to this clonotype: A much larger clone differs by one base, so this may be a read error. The CDR3 end shows no conserved phenylalanine or tryptophan, and so a read error is likely. This rearrangement joins TRBV10-2 to TRBJ1-1, with D possibly matching TRBD1 (5 bases). V lost 4 bases, J lost 6 bases, and 15 bases lay in between. Germline assignment: CDR1 WSHSY and CDR2 SAAADI. CDR3 length: 14 amino acids. The CDR3, as DNA: TGCGCCAGCAGTGCCGGGGGGGAGCACTCTGAAGCTTTCTCT. Translation: CASSAGGEHSEAFS.

There are many counts of this clonotype. The genes are TRBV27 and TRBJ2-2, with a weak D call TRBD1 (6 bases). The CDR3 is 14 amino acids. Germline V lookup: CDR1 MNHEY, CDR2 SMNVEV (reference sequence). Between the trimmed V and J ends, which lost 4 bases and 3 bases, there was a span of 9 bases. The CDR3, as DNA: TGTGCCAGCAGTTCTCACAGGGACACCGGGGAGCTGTTTTTT. Translation: CASSSHRDTGELFF.

This clonotype was seen at least ten times. This chain uses TRBV6-2 or TRBV6-3 with TRBJ2-2; 7 bases align to TRBD2. CDR3 length equals 12 residues. Trimming cost V 11 bases and J 5 bases; bases outside gene matches: 5. Germline-derived CDR1 and CDR2 are MNHEY and SVGEGT. The DNA of the CDR3 is TGTGCCGGCAAGGGAGGGACCGGGGAGCTGTTTTTT. Translation: CAGKGGTGELFF.